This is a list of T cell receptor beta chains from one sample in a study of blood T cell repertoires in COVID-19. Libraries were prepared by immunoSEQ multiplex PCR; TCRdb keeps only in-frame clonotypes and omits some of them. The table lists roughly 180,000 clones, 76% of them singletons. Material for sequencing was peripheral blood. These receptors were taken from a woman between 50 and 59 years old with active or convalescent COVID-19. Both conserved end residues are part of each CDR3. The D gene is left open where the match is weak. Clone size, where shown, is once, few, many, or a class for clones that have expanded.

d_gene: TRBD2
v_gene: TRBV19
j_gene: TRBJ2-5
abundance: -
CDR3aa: CASSLRGGRQETQYF
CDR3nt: TGTGCCAGTAGCCTTCGGGGGGGCCGCCAAGAGACCCAGTACTTC

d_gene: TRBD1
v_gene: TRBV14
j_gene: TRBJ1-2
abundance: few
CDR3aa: CASSPSFPGTGPDGYTF
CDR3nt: TGTGCCAGCAGTCCCTCCTTCCCCGGGACAGGACCGGACGGCTACACCTTC

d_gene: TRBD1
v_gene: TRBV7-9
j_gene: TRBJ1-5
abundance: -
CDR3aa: CASSDGQAFSNQPQHF
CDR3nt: TGTGCCAGCAGCGACGGACAGGCTTTTAGCAATCAGCCCCAGCATTTT

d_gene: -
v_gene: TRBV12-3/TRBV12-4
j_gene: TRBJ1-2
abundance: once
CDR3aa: CASRVRDSGYTF
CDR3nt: TGTGCCAGCAGGGTTAGGGACTCTGGCTACACCTTC

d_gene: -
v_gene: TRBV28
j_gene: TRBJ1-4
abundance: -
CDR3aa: CASSSTGKREKLFF
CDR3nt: TGTGCCAGCAGTTCGACGGGTAAAAGGGAAAAACTGTTTTTT

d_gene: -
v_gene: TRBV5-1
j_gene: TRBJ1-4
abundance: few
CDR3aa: CASSLGQGREKLFF
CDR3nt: TGCGCCAGCAGCTTGGGTCAGGGGCGTGAAAAACTGTTTTTT

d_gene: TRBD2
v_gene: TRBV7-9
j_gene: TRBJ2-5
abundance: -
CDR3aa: CASSLSGGYQETQYF
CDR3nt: TGTGCCAGCAGCTTATCGGGGGGGTACCAAGAGACCCAGTACTTC

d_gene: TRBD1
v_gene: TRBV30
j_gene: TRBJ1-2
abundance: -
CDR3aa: CAWSVGTVSFYGYTF
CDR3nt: TGTGCCTGGAGTGTCGGGACAGTCTCTTTCTATGGCTACACCTTC

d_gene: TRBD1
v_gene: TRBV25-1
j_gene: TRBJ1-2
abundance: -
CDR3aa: CASSEGISGQSYGYTF
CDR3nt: TGTGCCAGCAGTGAGGGGATTTCGGGACAGTCTTATGGCTACACCTTC

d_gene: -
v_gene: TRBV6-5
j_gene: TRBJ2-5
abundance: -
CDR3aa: CASSWAGTKGETQYF
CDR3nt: TGTGCCAGCAGTTGGGCGGGAACAAAGGGAGAGACCCAGTACTTC

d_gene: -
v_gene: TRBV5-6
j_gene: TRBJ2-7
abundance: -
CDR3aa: CASSSYSYEQYF
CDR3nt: TGTGCCAGCAGCTCTTACTCCTACGAGCAGTACTTC

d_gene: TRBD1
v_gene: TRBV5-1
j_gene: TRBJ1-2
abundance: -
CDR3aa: CASSLGDRGGYTF
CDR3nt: TGCGCCAGCAGCTTGGGGGACAGAGGTGGCTACACCTTC

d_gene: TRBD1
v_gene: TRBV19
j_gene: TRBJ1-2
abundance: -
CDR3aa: CASSPSGQGWYGYTF
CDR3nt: TGTGCCAGTAGTCCCTCGGGACAGGGGTGGTATGGCTACACCTTC

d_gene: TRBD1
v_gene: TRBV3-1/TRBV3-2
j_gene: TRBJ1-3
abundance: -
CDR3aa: CASSPRTGSGNTIYF
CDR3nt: TGTGCCAGCAGCCCCCGGACAGGCTCTGGAAACACCATATATTTT

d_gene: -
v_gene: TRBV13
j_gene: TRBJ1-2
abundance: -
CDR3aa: CASSVSTGTYYGYTF
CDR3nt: TGTGCCAGCAGCGTATCAACAGGAACCTACTATGGCTACACCTTC

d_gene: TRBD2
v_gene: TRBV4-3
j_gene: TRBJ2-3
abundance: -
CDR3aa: CASSPRGLAGGPDTQYF
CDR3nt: TGCGCCAGCAGCCCCCGGGGACTAGCGGGAGGGCCAGATACGCAGTATTTT

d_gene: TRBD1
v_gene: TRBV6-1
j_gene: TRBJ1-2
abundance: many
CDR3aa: CASSDHAGTGGSNYGYTF
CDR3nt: TGTGCCAGCAGTGACCATGCCGGGACAGGGGGCTCTAACTATGGCTACACCTTC

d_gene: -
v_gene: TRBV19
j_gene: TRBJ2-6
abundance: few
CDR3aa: CASSSRAGANVLTF
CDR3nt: TGTGCCAGTAGCTCGAGAGCTGGGGCCAACGTCCTGACTTTC

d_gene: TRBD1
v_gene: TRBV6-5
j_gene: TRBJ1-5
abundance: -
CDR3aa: CASSTTGRGQPQHF
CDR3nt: TGTGCCAGCAGCACGACAGGGCGAGGACAGCCCCAGCATTTT

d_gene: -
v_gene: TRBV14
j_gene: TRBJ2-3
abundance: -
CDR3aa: CASSQVGTGRATQYF
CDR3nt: TGTGCCAGCAGCCAAGTGGGCACAGGGAGGGCTACGCAGTATTTT

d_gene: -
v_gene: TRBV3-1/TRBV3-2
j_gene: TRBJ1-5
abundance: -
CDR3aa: CASSHEGSGCNQPQHF
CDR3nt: TGTGCCAGCAGCCACGAAGGTTCAGGGTGCAATCAGCCCCAGCATTTT

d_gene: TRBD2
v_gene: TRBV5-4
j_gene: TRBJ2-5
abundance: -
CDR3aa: CASSSILLAGQETQYF
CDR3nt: TGTGCCAGCAGCTCGATTCTACTAGCGGGCCAAGAGACCCAGTACTTC

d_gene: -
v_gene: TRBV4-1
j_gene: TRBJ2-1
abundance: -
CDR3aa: CASSQEARPRVLHNEQFF
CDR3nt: TGCGCCAGCAGCCAAGAAGCGAGGCCCCGTGTCCTTCACAATGAGCAGTTCTTC

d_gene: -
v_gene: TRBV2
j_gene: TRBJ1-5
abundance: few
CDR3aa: CASKSQAGNQPQHF
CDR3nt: TGTGCCAGCAAGTCTCAAGCGGGCAATCAGCCCCAGCATTTT

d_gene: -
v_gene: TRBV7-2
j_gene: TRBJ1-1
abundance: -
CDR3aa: CASSLYLGKAFF
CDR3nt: TGTGCCAGCAGCTTATATCTCGGGAAAGCTTTCTTT

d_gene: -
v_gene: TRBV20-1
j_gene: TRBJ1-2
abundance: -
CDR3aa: CSANSPYGYTF
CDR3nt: TGCAGTGCTAATTCTCCGTATGGCTACACCTTC

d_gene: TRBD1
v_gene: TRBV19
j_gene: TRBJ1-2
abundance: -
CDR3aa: CASMGEPGQGSTKAYGYTF
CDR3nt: TGTGCCAGTATGGGAGAACCGGGACAGGGATCGACTAAGGCCTATGGCTACACCTTC

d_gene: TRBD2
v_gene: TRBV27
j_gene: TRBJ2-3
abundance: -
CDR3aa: CASSSPGLAGSTDTQYF
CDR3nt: TGTGCCAGCAGTTCCCCGGGACTAGCGGGGTCCACAGATACGCAGTATTTT

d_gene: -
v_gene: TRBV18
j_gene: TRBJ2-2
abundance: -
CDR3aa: CASSPAGNTGELFF
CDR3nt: TGTGCCAGCTCACCAGCGGGTAACACCGGGGAGCTGTTTTTT

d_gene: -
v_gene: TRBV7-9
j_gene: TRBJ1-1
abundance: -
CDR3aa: CASSLQVTTEAFF
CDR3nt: TGTGCCAGCAGCTTACAGGTGACCACTGAAGCTTTCTTT

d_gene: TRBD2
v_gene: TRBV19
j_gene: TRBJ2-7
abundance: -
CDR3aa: CASSIGGVYEQYF
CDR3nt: TGTGCCAGTAGTATCGGGGGGGTCTACGAGCAGTACTTC

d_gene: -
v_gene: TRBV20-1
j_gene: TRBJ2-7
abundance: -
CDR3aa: CSARAAYEQYF
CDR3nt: TGCAGTGCTAGAGCTGCCTACGAGCAGTACTTC

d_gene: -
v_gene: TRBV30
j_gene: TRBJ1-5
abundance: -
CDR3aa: CAWTAAGDQPQHF
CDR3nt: TGTGCCTGGACTGCGGCAGGGGATCAGCCCCAGCATTTT

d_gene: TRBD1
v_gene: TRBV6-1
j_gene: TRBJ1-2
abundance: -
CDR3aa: CASSEALGTDYGYTF
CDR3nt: TGTGCCAGCAGTGAAGCGCTTGGGACAGACTATGGCTACACCTTC

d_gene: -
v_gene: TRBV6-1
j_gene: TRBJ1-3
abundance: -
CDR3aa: CASSDADYSGNTIYF
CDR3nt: TGTGCCAGCAGTGACGCAGACTACTCTGGAAACACCATATATTTT

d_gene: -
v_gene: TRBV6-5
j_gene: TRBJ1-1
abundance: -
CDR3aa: CASSYNGRVNTEAFF
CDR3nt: TGTGCCAGCAGTTACAATGGCAGGGTGAACACTGAAGCTTTCTTT

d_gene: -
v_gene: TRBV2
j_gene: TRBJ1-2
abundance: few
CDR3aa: CASSEEQGYTNYGYTF
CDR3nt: TGTGCCAGCAGTGAGGAACAGGGTTATACTAACTATGGCTACACCTTC

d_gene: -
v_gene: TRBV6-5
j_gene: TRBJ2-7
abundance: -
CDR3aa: CASSYSMASSYEQYF
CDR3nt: TGTGCCAGCAGTTACTCGATGGCCAGCTCCTACGAGCAGTACTTC

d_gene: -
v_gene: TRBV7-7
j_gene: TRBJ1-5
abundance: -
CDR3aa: CASSLRQDQPQHF
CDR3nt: TGTGCCAGCAGCCTCCGACAGGATCAGCCCCAGCATTTT

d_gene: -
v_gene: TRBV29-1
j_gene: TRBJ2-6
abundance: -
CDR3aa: CSVAQDIDSGANVLTF
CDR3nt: TGCAGCGTAGCCCAGGACATCGACTCTGGGGCCAACGTCCTGACTTTC

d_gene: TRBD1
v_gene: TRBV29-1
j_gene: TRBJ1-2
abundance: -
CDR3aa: CSVSGQGVYGYTF
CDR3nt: TGCAGCGTATCGGGACAGGGCGTCTATGGCTACACCTTC

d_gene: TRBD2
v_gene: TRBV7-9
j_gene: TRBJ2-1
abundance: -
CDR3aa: CASSISSGGNEQFF
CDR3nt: TGTGCCAGCAGCATTTCTAGCGGTGGCAATGAGCAGTTCTTC

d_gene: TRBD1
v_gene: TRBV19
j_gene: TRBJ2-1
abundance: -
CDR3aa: CASTTGGPLNEQFF
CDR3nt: TGTGCCAGTACGACAGGGGGCCCGCTCAATGAGCAGTTCTTC

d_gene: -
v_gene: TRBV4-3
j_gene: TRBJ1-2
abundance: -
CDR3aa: CASSQEGGYGGYTF
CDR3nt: TGCGCCAGCAGCCAAGAAGGGGGTTACGGTGGCTACACCTTC

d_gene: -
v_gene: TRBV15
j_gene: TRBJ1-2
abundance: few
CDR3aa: CATSRDQGGASGYTF
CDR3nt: TGTGCCACCAGCAGAGATCAAGGGGGGGCGTCTGGCTACACCTTC

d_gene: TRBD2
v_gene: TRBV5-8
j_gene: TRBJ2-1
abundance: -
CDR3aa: CASSQGLAGGLTYNEQFF
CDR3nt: TGTGCCAGCAGCCAAGGACTAGCGGGGGGCTTAACCTACAATGAGCAGTTCTTC

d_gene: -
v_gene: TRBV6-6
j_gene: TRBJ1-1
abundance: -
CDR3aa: CASSFAVNTEAFF
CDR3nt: TGTGCCAGCAGTTTCGCAGTGAACACTGAAGCTTTCTTT

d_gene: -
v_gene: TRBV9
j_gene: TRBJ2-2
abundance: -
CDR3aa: CASSVVDGDTGELFF
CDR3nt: TGTGCCAGCAGCGTAGTCGACGGGGACACCGGGGAGCTGTTTTTT